The 32 T cell receptor beta chains below were found in one sample sequenced in a study of beta chain features in type 1 diabetes. Reverse transcribing all isolated RNA meant expressed TCRB transcripts were sequenced. TCRdb's table, derived via immunoSEQ multiplex PCR, lists solely in-frame clones and lacks some. Among around 15,000 clones listed, 45% to 55% were seen once. The sample taken for sequencing was stem cell memory CD4+ T cells from blood. Source of these receptors: a woman between 18 and 29 years old in good health.

This clone appeared once. This chain links TRBV7-9 with TRBJ1-4; a weak D match, TRBD1 (5 bases). The CDR3 is 15 residues long. From germline, CDR1 is SEHNR and CDR2 FQNEAQ (reference sequence). Trimming shortened V by 3 bases and J by 2 bases, and 10 bases separated the two germline ends. The CDR3, as DNA: TGTGCCAGCAGCTTGGGGCGGGACACTAATGAAAAACTGTTTTTT. Translated: CASSLGRDTNEKLFF.

The rearrangement uses TRBV20-1 and TRBJ1-2, with D perhaps matching TRBD1 (6 bases). The CDR3 spans 10 residues. The ends were cut back, 5 bases at V and 8 bases at J, with 9 bases in the middle. Germline lookup yields CDR1 DFQATT and CDR2 SNEGSKA (reference sequence). Here the CDR3 DNA reads TGCAGTGCTCTTACAGGGGGCTACACCTTC. It translates to CSALTGGYTF.

The gene calls are TRBV5-1 and TRBJ1-3; D call uncertain. This CDR3 is built from 15 residues. The V and J ends lost 1 base and 3 bases respectively, with 11 bases between them. The germline V gene encodes CDR1 SGHRS and CDR2 YFSETQ. The CDR3 region has the DNA TGCGCCAGCAGCTTGTCGGGGTCCCATGGAAACACCATATATTTT. The encoded protein is CASSLSGSHGNTIYF.

The chain employs TRBV11-2 and TRBJ1-1, with TRBD1 matching 12 bases. This CDR3 has 15 residues. Germline values: CDR1 SGHAT, CDR2 FQNNGV. V trimming: 4 bases; J trimming: 7 bases; junction bases outside the gene matches: 7. CDR3 sequence: CASSSGTGGLSEAFF. The DNA for the CDR3 is TGTGCCAGCAGCTCAGGGACAGGGGGCTTAAGTGAAGCTTTCTTT.

This sequence joins TRBV5-1 and TRBJ2-3; the match to TRBD2 covers 10 bases. The junction had 9 bases not matched to a gene; V was cut back by 3 bases and J by 5 bases. CDR1 SGHRS and CDR2 YFSETQ come from the germline V gene. There are 16 residues in the CDR3. The CDR3: CASSSTSGRPIDTQYF. The CDR3 region has the DNA TGCGCCAGCAGCTCGACTAGCGGGCGGCCTATAGATACGCAGTATTTT.

V and J are TRBV4-2 and TRBJ2-1; D might be TRBD2 (6 bases). The germline V gene has CDR1 LGHNA and CDR2 YNFKEQ. The CDR3 length is 15 residues. V gave up 7 bases and J gave up 6 bases, with 19 bases separating them. DNA of the CDR3: TGTGCCAGCACCGATACCGGGAGAATCGGCAATGAGCAGTTCTTC. The encoded protein is CASTDTGRIGNEQFF.

This chain links TRBV29-1 with TRBJ1-1, with 7 bases lining up with TRBD1. The CDR3 is made up of 13 amino acids. Germline CDR1 reads SQVTM; CDR2 reads ANQGSEA. V shed 4 bases and J 2 bases; nucleotides not matched to a gene: 4. CDR3: CSVAQGTNTEAFF. Written as DNA, the CDR3 is TGCAGCGTTGCACAGGGGACTAACACTGAAGCTTTCTTT.

CDR3 DNA: TGTGCCAGCAGCTTAGATCAAGGCAGGGTTTACAATGAGCAGTTCTTC. Its protein product is CASSLDQGRVYNEQFF. V gene TRBV11-3 combines with J gene TRBJ2-1, with D perhaps matching TRBD1 (5 bases). With 0 bases removed from V and 4 bases from J, the gap between germline ends came to 13 bases. The CDR3 runs 16 residues. Germline values: CDR1 SGHNT, CDR2 YENEEA.

J is TRBJ2-2 and V is TRBV7-2; TRBD2 aligns across 8 bases. The CDR3 is 17 amino acids. Germline lookup yields CDR1 SGHTA and CDR2 FQGNSA. With 0 bases clipped from V and 7 bases from J, the junction kept 10 bases outside the gene matches. Here the CDR3 DNA reads TGTGCCAGCAGCTTAGCGAGGAGCGGGAGATTCGGCGGGGAGCTGTTTTTT. Amino acid sequence: CASSLARSGRFGGELFF.

This chain connects TRBV11-3 to TRBJ2-1; 8 nucleotides line up with TRBD2. CDR3 length equals 17 residues. J gave up 2 bases and V 3 bases, and 9 bases lay outside the gene matches. In germline, CDR1 is SGHNT, CDR2 YENEEA. The CDR3 nucleotides are TGTGCCAGCAGCTTTTCGTCTAGCGGGTCAACCTACAATGAGCAGTTCTTC. Its translation: CASSFSSSGSTYNEQFF.

This clone was counted between two and nine times. The V call is TRBV7-9, the J call TRBJ2-1, with 15 nucleotides matching TRBD2. The CDR3 is 13 residues long. J lost 12 bases, V lost 4 bases, and 1 base had no gene match. Germline-derived CDR1 and CDR2 are SEHNR and FQNEAQ (reference sequence). The CDR3 here is CASSSGLAGGQFF. The CDR3 DNA reads as TGTGCCAGCAGCTCGGGACTAGCGGGAGGGCAGTTCTTC.

This chain joins TRBV5-1 and TRBJ2-6, with 8 bases identical to TRBD1. Germline CDR1 and CDR2: SGHRS and YFSETQ. This CDR3 has 17 residues. The V segment lost 3 bases and the J segment 0 bases; nucleotides outside the gene matches: 5. The CDR3 is CASSSTGAPSGANVLTF. CDR3 sequence (DNA): TGCGCCAGCAGCTCGACAGGGGCCCCCTCTGGGGCCAACGTCCTGACTTTC.

This clone came up a few times. The V call is TRBV18, the J call TRBJ1-2; 12 positions match TRBD1. CDR1 KGHSH and CDR2 LQKENI come from the germline V gene. The ends lost 11 bases at V and 1 base at J; junction bases unmatched: 5. This CDR3 is built from 14 residues. The CDR3 coding sequence is TGTGCCGCCGGGACAGGGGGCAGTAACTATGGCTACACCTTC. Translating gives CAAGTGGSNYGYTF.

This clone was detected a few times. The DNA of the CDR3 is TGCGCCAGCCATACCGCTAGTGCGGGAGACTACAATGAGCAGTTCTTC. This sequence encodes CASHTASAGDYNEQFF. The chain has TRBV5-1 and TRBJ2-1, with TRBD2 matching over 7 bases. This CDR3 is 16 amino acids long. V lost 7 bases to trimming and J lost 3 bases; unmatched junction nucleotides: 13. The germline gives CDR1 SGHRS, CDR2 YFSETQ.

The V call is TRBV27, the J call TRBJ1-1; no definite D call. The V end was cut by 7 bases, the J end by 8 bases, with 20 bases between. CDR3 length: 14 residues. The germline gives CDR1 MNHEY, CDR2 SMNVEV (reference sequence). The CDR3 region is CASTREPRVGEAFF. In DNA form, the CDR3 reads TGTGCCAGCACTCGAGAACCCCGGGTTGGGGAAGCTTTCTTT.

The J gene is TRBJ1-5, the V gene TRBV19, with D hard to call. Germline V lookup: CDR1 LNHDA, CDR2 SQIVND (reference sequence). This CDR3 has 15 amino acids. The germline V and J ends were trimmed by 5 bases and 1 base, with 12 bases remaining between them. This chain's CDR3 is CASSSPKESNQPQHF. DNA for the CDR3: TGTGCCAGTAGTTCCCCAAAAGAGAGCAATCAGCCCCAGCATTTT.

The chain links TRBV5-1 to TRBJ1-1, with 7 nucleotides matching TRBD1. CDR3 length: 16 residues. V dropped 0 bases and J dropped 0; count of bases not matched to a gene: 5. Germline lookup yields CDR1 SGHRS and CDR2 YFSETQ. CDR3 sequence: CASSLGIGGMNTEAFF. CDR3 DNA: TGCGCCAGCAGCTTGGGAATAGGGGGCATGAACACTGAAGCTTTCTTT.

This clone was recorded a few times. The chain has TRBV7-2 and TRBJ2-1; TRBD2 matches 9 bases. With 1 base clipped from V and 8 bases from J, the junction kept 6 bases outside the gene matches. CDR3 length: 15 amino acids. Germline V CDR1 and CDR2: SGHTA, FQGNSA. In DNA form, the CDR3 reads TGTGCCAGCAGCTTAGGTGGCGGGGGGGCCGATGAGCAGTTCTTC. Its protein product is CASSLGGGGADEQFF.

This clone came up a few times. The chain carries TRBV9 and TRBJ1-2, with 7 bases that match TRBD1. Germline values: CDR1 SGDLS, CDR2 YYNGEE. Unmatched junction bases numbered 9, after V lost 2 bases and J lost 8 bases. The CDR3 is 14 amino acids. DNA for the CDR3: TGTGCCAGCAGCGTCAACAGGGGACTGGAGGGCTACACCTTC. Residues: CASSVNRGLEGYTF.

This clone has more than one count but fewer than ten. CDR3 protein: CSVVGAANGYTF. DNA for the CDR3: TGCAGCGTTGTGGGGGCGGCGAATGGCTACACCTTC. The rearrangement links TRBV29-1 to TRBJ1-2; a possible D gene is TRBD1 (6 bases). V dropped 4 bases and J dropped 6 bases, with 12 bases sitting between them. Germline V gene data show CDR1 as SQVTM and CDR2 as ANQGSEA. CDR3 length: 12 residues.

This clone appeared a few times. V is TRBV6-6 and J is TRBJ1-5; 9 bases align to TRBD1. The ends lost 5 bases at V and 7 bases at J; junction bases unmatched: 6. This CDR3 contains 14 residues. Germline V lookup: CDR1 MNHNY, CDR2 SVGAGI (reference sequence). In nucleotides, the CDR3 is TGTGCCAGCAGTCCGACAGGGGGAGGGCAGCCCCAGCATTTT. As protein: CASSPTGGGQPQHF.

A word on this clone: This same CDR3 is encoded by further DNA sequences in the sample. The CDR3 is CASSHHGLAGGPISYNEQFF. CDR3 coding DNA: TGCGCCAGCAGTCATCACGGACTAGCGGGAGGGCCGATCTCCTACAATGAGCAGTTCTTC. The J gene is TRBJ2-1, the V gene TRBV23-1; the match to TRBD2 covers 15 bases. TRBV23-1 is filed as an ORF, its function uncertain. The CDR3 covers 20 residues. With 3 bases clipped from V and 0 bases from J, the junction kept 9 bases outside the gene matches.

V usage is TRBV5-1 and J usage is TRBJ2-2; 9 nucleotides match TRBD1. Germline CDR1 is SGHRS and CDR2 is YFSETQ. V lost 4 bases and J lost 5; bases outside the gene matches: 3. The CDR3 is 14 amino acids. The CDR3 here is CASSGGTGTGELFF. For the CDR3, the DNA is TGCGCCAGCAGCGGCGGGACAGGGACCGGGGAGCTGTTTTTT. The full variable domain, in which reference TRBV5-1 and TRBJ2-2 provide the parts outside the CDR3, is KAGVTQTPRYLIKTRGQQVTLSCSPISGHRSVSWYQQTPGQGLQFLFEYFSETQRNKGNFPGRFSGRQFSNSRSEMNVSTLELGDSALYLCASSGGTGTGELFFGEGSRLTVL.

This clone appeared a few times. The CDR3 sequence is CASSFTTGAVTDTQYF. The DNA of the CDR3 is TGTGCCAGCAGCTTCACCACAGGGGCCGTCACAGATACGCAGTATTTT. The chain is built from TRBV5-4 and TRBJ2-3; TRBD1 matches 7 bases. From germline, CDR1 is SGHNT and CDR2 YYREEE (reference sequence). The ends lost 2 bases at V and 2 bases at J; junction bases unmatched: 8. The CDR3 is 16 residues long.

V gene TRBV2 combines with J gene TRBJ2-5; 11 nucleotides line up with TRBD2. The CDR3 sequence is 15 residues long. Germline lookup yields CDR1 SNHLY and CDR2 FYNNEI. Losses at the gene ends were 7 bases for V and 5 bases for J; bases not matched to a gene: 9. The chain's CDR3 is CASNLAGGGGETQYF. The CDR3 nucleotides are TGTGCCAGCAACTTAGCGGGAGGGGGAGGCGAGACCCAGTACTTC.

J is TRBJ2-1 and V is TRBV7-2; maybe TRBD2 (5 bases). Germline CDR1 and CDR2: SGHTA and FQGNSA. The CDR3 has 15 residues. Trimming pared 7 bases from V and 0 bases from J, leaving 13 bases between. The CDR3, as DNA: TGTGCCAGCACCCCGCTAGGGAGCTCCTACAATGAGCAGTTCTTC. Translated: CASTPLGSSYNEQFF.

The chain is built from TRBV30 and TRBJ1-2; 11 bases match TRBD1. The CDR3 covers 15 residues. V shed 3 bases and J 8 bases; nucleotides not matched to a gene: 11. From germline, CDR1 is GTSNPN and CDR2 SVGIG (reference sequence). CDR3 loop: CAWSPWDRGGYGYTF. For the CDR3, the DNA is TGTGCCTGGAGCCCCTGGGACAGGGGGGGGTACGGCTACACCTTC.

The CDR3, as DNA: TGTGCCAGCAGCTTGGCGCACAGGGGCTACGAGCAGTACTTC. It encodes CASSLAHRGYEQYF. The genes are TRBV7-2 and TRBJ2-7, with 7 bases matching TRBD1. CDR3 length: 14 amino acids. V lost 3 bases and J lost 3; bases outside the gene matches: 5. Looked up from germline, CDR1 is SGHTA and CDR2 is FQGNSA.

This chain connects TRBV19 to TRBJ1-1; 10 positions agree with TRBD1. Germline assignment: CDR1 LNHDA and CDR2 SQIVND (reference sequence). Trimming removed 7 bases from V and 10 bases from J; junction bases left unmatched: 15. The CDR3 length is 15 residues. The CDR3: CASTRSVRDRGIAFF. CDR3 nucleotide sequence: TGTGCCAGTACCCGGAGCGTCCGGGACAGGGGAATAGCTTTCTTT.

This chain joins TRBV30 and TRBJ2-1; possible D gene TRBD2, 7 bases. The CDR3 length is 15 residues. Per the germline V gene, CDR1 is GTSNPN and CDR2 is SVGIG (reference sequence). The V gene lost 7 bases and the J gene lost 1 base, with 17 bases spanning the gap. The CDR3 protein is CALGAGRASYNEQFF. DNA of the CDR3: TGTGCCTTGGGGGCGGGGAGGGCGTCCTACAATGAGCAGTTCTTC. Filled out from reference TRBV30 and TRBJ2-1, the complete variable domain reads SQTIHQWPATLVQPVGSPLSLECTVEGTSNPNLYWYRQAAGRGLQLLFYSVGIGQISSEVPQNLSASRPQDRQFILSSKKLLLSDSGFYLCALGAGRASYNEQFFGPGTRLTVL.

This clone showed up just a few times. This chain uses TRBV30 with TRBJ1-5; possible D gene TRBD1, 6 bases. This CDR3 has 15 residues. The germline CDR1 and CDR2 sequences are GTSNPN and SVGIG (reference sequence). With 0 bases removed from V and 6 bases from J, the gap between germline ends came to 15 bases. CDR3 sequence (DNA): TGTGCCTGGAGTGTTCCAACAGGGTTTTCTCAGCCCCAGCATTTT. This translates into CAWSVPTGFSQPQHF.

The V and J genes are TRBV7-9 and TRBJ1-1; no definite D call. The CDR3 is 16 amino acids. With 5 bases removed from V and 1 base from J, the gap between germline ends came to 17 bases. Germline CDR1 reads SEHNR; CDR2 reads FQNEAQ (reference sequence). CDR3 protein: CASSRWTTLGNTEAFF. The CDR3 DNA sequence: TGTGCCAGCAGCCGATGGACTACTCTGGGGAACACTGAAGCTTTCTTT.